Following are 7 T cell receptor beta chains from one sample sequenced in a study of blood T cell repertoires in COVID-19. Profiling relied on immunoSEQ multiplex PCR, and the TCRdb table lists in-frame clones only, not all of them. In the table there are roughly 73,000 clones, about 84% of which are singletons. The sequencing input was peripheral blood. The receptors derive from a woman aged 55-69 years with acute or convalescent COVID-19.

The chain recombines TRBV9 with TRBJ1-6; D remains ambiguous. The V end lost 2 bases, the J end lost 5 bases, and 14 bases lay between the germline ends. Per the germline V gene, CDR1 is SGDLS and CDR2 is YYNGEE. The CDR3 runs to 16 residues. DNA of the CDR3: TGTGCCAGCAGCGTTGGTAGGAGGCATGATAATTCACCCCTCCACTTT. Residues: CASSVGRRHDNSPLHF.

This clone is a singleton in its sample. This rearrangement joins TRBV24-1 to TRBJ2-7; 14 bases match TRBD2. The CDR3 has 17 residues. The germline CDR1 and CDR2 sequences are KGHDR and SFDVKD. V dropped 4 bases and J dropped 3; count of bases not matched to a gene: 7. For the CDR3, the DNA is TGTGCCACCAGTGAGTCGCCCGGGACTAGCGGGAGCTACGAGCAGTACTTC. The encoded protein is CATSESPGTSGSYEQYF.

This chain joins TRBV3-1 (or the pseudogene TRBV3-2) and TRBJ1-6; D perhaps matches TRBD1 (6 bases). Per the germline V gene, CDR1 is LGHDT and CDR2 is YNNKEL (reference sequence). V shed 0 bases and J shed 7 bases, with 10 bases lying between them. The CDR3 has 15 amino acids. CDR3 DNA sequence: TGTGCCAGCAGCCAAGACGAGGGGGAAAATTCACCCCTCCACTTT. Its translation: CASSQDEGENSPLHF.

The rearrangement links TRBV10-3 to TRBJ1-3; 11 nucleotides line up with TRBD1. The V and J ends lost 10 bases and 7 bases, in that order; junction bases with no gene match: 3. Germline V gives CDR1 ENHRY, CDR2 SYGVKD. The CDR3 has 12 residues. The CDR3 sequence is CATGQGANTIYF. Here the CDR3 DNA reads TGTGCCACAGGACAGGGGGCGAACACCATATATTTT.

The V gene is TRBV10-1, the J gene TRBJ2-1; D is unresolved. The CDR3 totals 15 residues. Trimming removed 6 bases from V and 9 bases from J, with 21 bases in between. CDR1 and CDR2 from the germline V gene are WNHNN and SYGVQD (reference sequence). CDR3 residues: CASSARRSPAGEQFF. CDR3 DNA sequence: TGCGCCAGCAGCGCCCGACGATCACCCGCAGGTGAGCAGTTCTTC.

The gene calls are TRBV9 and TRBJ2-1, with 10 bases fitting TRBD2. The CDR3 contains 16 residues. Germline CDR1 and CDR2: SGDLS and YYNGEE. V lost 3 bases, J lost 10 bases, and 13 bases stayed unmatched. Here the CDR3 reads CASSASISLAGEEQFF. DNA of the CDR3: TGTGCCAGCAGCGCCTCTATCTCGCTAGCGGGAGAGGAGCAGTTCTTC.

V and J are TRBV7-3 and TRBJ1-2; tentative D call: TRBD1 (5 bases). V lost 0 bases, J lost 6 bases, and 17 bases lay in between. The CDR3 is 16 residues long. From germline, CDR1 is SGHTA and CDR2 FQGTGA. CDR3 in DNA: TGTGCCAGCAGCTTAACCCCGCGAGCAGGGAAAGATGGCTACACCTTC. It is translated as CASSLTPRAGKDGYTF.